These T cell receptor beta chains were read from a single sample in a study of control samples from healthy donors and cancer patients. Data came from immunoSEQ multiplex PCR; TCRdb stores just in-frame clones and leaves some out. Found here are approximately 52,000 clones, about 96% of them singletons; the top ten hold 1.1%. The specimen sequenced was blood. The source of these receptors is a woman younger than 35 in good health. The CDR3 runs from the conserved cysteine through the conserved F or W. Fields, in order: D gene, clone size, J gene, V gene, CDR3 DNA, CDR3 protein. A D gene is named only where the DNA matches it firmly. Some rows have no size entry. The others give once, few or many, or a class for an expanded clone.

D gene: .; clone size: .; J gene: TRBJ2-1; V gene: TRBV5-1; CDR3 DNA: TGCGCCAGCAGCCACGGCTACAATGAGCAGTTCTTC; CDR3 protein: CASSHGYNEQFF
D gene: TRBD1; clone size: .; J gene: TRBJ2-3; V gene: TRBV7-2; CDR3 DNA: TGTGCCAGCAGCACCGGGACAGGGGGCAAGAGGACGCAGTATTTT; CDR3 protein: CASSTGTGGKRTQYF
D gene: .; clone size: .; J gene: TRBJ2-5; V gene: TRBV5-1; CDR3 DNA: TGCGCCAGCAGCTTGGGGAACCAAGAGACCCAGTACTTC; CDR3 protein: CASSLGNQETQYF
D gene: .; clone size: .; J gene: TRBJ1-6; V gene: TRBV7-2; CDR3 DNA: TGTGCCAGCAGCTTAAATCGCGGGCGCGAACCCCTCCACTTT; CDR3 protein: CASSLNRGREPLHF
D gene: .; clone size: .; J gene: TRBJ2-7; V gene: TRBV28; CDR3 DNA: TGTGCCAGCAGTTTTGGGGCCTCCTACGAGCAGTACTTC; CDR3 protein: CASSFGASYEQYF
D gene: .; clone size: .; J gene: TRBJ1-1; V gene: TRBV28; CDR3 DNA: TGTGCCAGCAGTTTAGGGATGAACACTGAAGCTTTCTTT; CDR3 protein: CASSLGMNTEAFF
D gene: .; clone size: .; J gene: TRBJ2-7; V gene: TRBV4-2; CDR3 DNA: TGTGCCAGCAGCCAAGATTGGGGGACTTCCTACGAGCAGTACTTC; CDR3 protein: CASSQDWGTSYEQYF
D gene: .; clone size: .; J gene: TRBJ1-2; V gene: TRBV29-1; CDR3 DNA: TGCAGCGTCCGGGCCGCATATGGCTACACCTTC; CDR3 protein: CSVRAAYGYTF
D gene: .; clone size: .; J gene: TRBJ2-7; V gene: TRBV28; CDR3 DNA: TGTGCCAGCAGGCTAACCCCCCACGAGCAGTACTTC; CDR3 protein: CASRLTPHEQYF
D gene: TRBD1; clone size: .; J gene: TRBJ2-5; V gene: TRBV29-1; CDR3 DNA: TGCAGCGTGGGACAGGCGGAGGGGACCCAGTACTTC; CDR3 protein: CSVGQAEGTQYF
D gene: .; clone size: .; J gene: TRBJ2-3; V gene: TRBV24-1; CDR3 DNA: TGTGCCACCGGCGCGGGCGGGATTCCAGATACGCAGTATTTT; CDR3 protein: CATGAGGIPDTQYF
D gene: .; clone size: once; J gene: TRBJ1-3; V gene: TRBV29-1; CDR3 DNA: TGCAGCGCCGTAGACAGACCCTCTGGAAACACCATATATTTT; CDR3 protein: CSAVDRPSGNTIYF
D gene: .; clone size: .; J gene: TRBJ1-1; V gene: TRBV5-8; CDR3 DNA: TGTGCCAGCAGTTACAGGGAACTTTACACTGAAGCTTTCTTT; CDR3 protein: CASSYRELYTEAFF
D gene: .; clone size: .; J gene: TRBJ1-1; V gene: TRBV18; CDR3 DNA: TGTGCCAGCTCACCCCTTACTCGGGACACCTACTTT; CDR3 protein: CASSPLTRDTYF
D gene: TRBD1; clone size: .; J gene: TRBJ1-5; V gene: TRBV27; CDR3 DNA: TGTGCCAGCAGCCCACAGGGGATCAATCAGCCCCAGCATTTT; CDR3 protein: CASSPQGINQPQHF
D gene: .; clone size: .; J gene: TRBJ1-5; V gene: TRBV4-1; CDR3 DNA: TGCGCCAGCAGCCAAGAAGGGTCTCATCAGCCCCAGCATTTT; CDR3 protein: CASSQEGSHQPQHF
D gene: TRBD1; clone size: .; J gene: TRBJ1-3; V gene: TRBV7-9; CDR3 DNA: TGTGCCAGCAGCCCCAGGACAGGGAGAATAGGAAACACCATATATTTT; CDR3 protein: CASSPRTGRIGNTIYF
D gene: .; clone size: .; J gene: TRBJ1-5; V gene: TRBV28; CDR3 DNA: TGTGCCAGCACCAAATGGGGTCAGCCCCAGCATTTT; CDR3 protein: CASTKWGQPQHF
D gene: .; clone size: .; J gene: TRBJ1-5; V gene: TRBV4-1; CDR3 DNA: TGCGCCAGCAGCCACCTAATAACGGGTTTTCAGCCCCAGCATTTT; CDR3 protein: CASSHLITGFQPQHF
D gene: TRBD2; clone size: .; J gene: TRBJ2-3; V gene: TRBV28; CDR3 DNA: TGTGCCAGCAGTTTCCCGGCTAGCGGGGGGGCTTCGTTCCTCACGAAAAGCACAGATACGCAGTATTTT; CDR3 protein: CASSFPASGGASFLTKSTDTQYF
D gene: .; clone size: .; J gene: TRBJ2-2; V gene: TRBV24-1; CDR3 DNA: TGTGCCACCACCGCAGGGGCCCTAACCGGGGAGCTGTTTTTT; CDR3 protein: CATTAGALTGELFF
D gene: TRBD2; clone size: .; J gene: TRBJ2-3; V gene: TRBV24-1; CDR3 DNA: TGTGCCACCAGTTCCCCTGGACTAGCTGGGGGGCTAGATACGCAGTATTTT; CDR3 protein: CATSSPGLAGGLDTQYF
D gene: .; clone size: .; J gene: TRBJ1-2; V gene: TRBV11-2; CDR3 DNA: TGTGCCAGCAGCTTAGCGGGTACGGGGGCCTATGGCTACACCTTC; CDR3 protein: CASSLAGTGAYGYTF
D gene: .; clone size: .; J gene: TRBJ1-1; V gene: TRBV6-2/TRBV6-3; CDR3 DNA: TGTGCCAGCAGCCCACAGGAGAACACTGAAGCTTTCTTT; CDR3 protein: CASSPQENTEAFF
D gene: TRBD1; clone size: .; J gene: TRBJ1-2; V gene: TRBV3-1/TRBV3-2; CDR3 DNA: TGTGCCAGCAGCCAAGACTGGACAGGGGGCGGCTATGGCTACACCTTC; CDR3 protein: CASSQDWTGGGYGYTF
D gene: .; clone size: .; J gene: TRBJ2-3; V gene: TRBV28; CDR3 DNA: TGTGCCAGCAGTTCCATTTCGTTGGTTAGCACAGATACGCAGTATTTT; CDR3 protein: CASSSISLVSTDTQYF
D gene: .; clone size: once; J gene: TRBJ1-2; V gene: TRBV24-1; CDR3 DNA: TGTGCCACCAGTGACGGCGACCGCCCTAACTATGGCTACACCTTC; CDR3 protein: CATSDGDRPNYGYTF
D gene: .; clone size: .; J gene: TRBJ1-4; V gene: TRBV4-1; CDR3 DNA: TGCGCCAGCAGCCCCGGAGGGGAGGCAACTAATGAAAAACTGTTTTTT; CDR3 protein: CASSPGGEATNEKLFF
D gene: TRBD1; clone size: .; J gene: TRBJ2-3; V gene: TRBV2; CDR3 DNA: TGTGCCAGCACATATCAGGGGGCCGTTGCAGATACGCAGTATTTT; CDR3 protein: CASTYQGAVADTQYF
D gene: TRBD2; clone size: .; J gene: TRBJ2-2; V gene: TRBV11-3; CDR3 DNA: TGTGCCAGCAGCTTACTTTGGACTAGCGGGAACACCGGGGAGCTGTTTTTT; CDR3 protein: CASSLLWTSGNTGELFF
D gene: .; clone size: once; J gene: TRBJ2-3; V gene: TRBV11-2; CDR3 DNA: TGTGCCAGCAGCTTGAGCACAGGGAGGGGAGATACGCAGTATTTT; CDR3 protein: CASSLSTGRGDTQYF
D gene: .; clone size: .; J gene: TRBJ1-2; V gene: TRBV13; CDR3 DNA: TGTGCCAGCAGCTTAGGTACTCCGGGACGGGAGAACTATGGCTACACCTTC; CDR3 protein: CASSLGTPGRENYGYTF
D gene: TRBD2; clone size: .; J gene: TRBJ2-6; V gene: TRBV27; CDR3 DNA: TGTGCCAGCAGTGAAAGCGGGGGGGCCACAGGGGCCAACGTCCTGACTTTC; CDR3 protein: CASSESGGATGANVLTF
D gene: .; clone size: .; J gene: TRBJ1-1; V gene: TRBV29-1; CDR3 DNA: TGCAGCGTTGAAGATTTGGGCCCCGTTTTAAACACTGAAGCTTTCTTT; CDR3 protein: CSVEDLGPVLNTEAFF
D gene: .; clone size: .; J gene: TRBJ1-3; V gene: TRBV28; CDR3 DNA: TGTGCCAGCAGTTTAGGATGGCTGAAGAACTCTGGAAACACCATATATTTT; CDR3 protein: CASSLGWLKNSGNTIYF
D gene: .; clone size: .; J gene: TRBJ1-4; V gene: TRBV4-3; CDR3 DNA: TGCGCCAGCAGCCATGGCCCACAGTCTAATGAAAAACTGTTTTTT; CDR3 protein: CASSHGPQSNEKLFF
D gene: TRBD1; clone size: .; J gene: TRBJ2-1; V gene: TRBV12-5; CDR3 DNA: TGTGCTAGTGCCTCCGGACAGGCATCCTACAATGAGCAGTTCTTC; CDR3 protein: CASASGQASYNEQFF
D gene: .; clone size: .; J gene: TRBJ1-6; V gene: TRBV28; CDR3 DNA: TGTGCCAGCAGTTTATCACCTTCACCCCTCCACTTT; CDR3 protein: CASSLSPSPLHF
D gene: TRBD1; clone size: .; J gene: TRBJ2-1; V gene: TRBV6-2/TRBV6-3; CDR3 DNA: TGTGCCAGCACCCCATCGGACAGGTCCTCCTACAATGAGCAGTTCTTC; CDR3 protein: CASTPSDRSSYNEQFF
D gene: TRBD2; clone size: .; J gene: TRBJ2-5; V gene: TRBV27; CDR3 DNA: TGTGCCAGCAGTCCGGGACTAGCGGGGAAAGAGACCCAGTACTTC; CDR3 protein: CASSPGLAGKETQYF
D gene: .; clone size: .; J gene: TRBJ2-7; V gene: TRBV11-2; CDR3 DNA: TGTGCCAGCAGCTTAGGCCACGAGCAGTACTTC; CDR3 protein: CASSLGHEQYF
D gene: .; clone size: .; J gene: TRBJ2-7; V gene: TRBV10-1; CDR3 DNA: TGCGCCAGCAGTTCGGGACAAAAGTCAGGCTTCTCTTACGAGCAGTACTTC; CDR3 protein: CASSSGQKSGFSYEQYF
D gene: .; clone size: .; J gene: TRBJ1-1; V gene: TRBV11-2; CDR3 DNA: TGTGCCAGCAGCTTAGACTTGAGGACTGAAGCTTTCTTT; CDR3 protein: CASSLDLRTEAFF
D gene: TRBD1; clone size: .; J gene: TRBJ1-5; V gene: TRBV29-1; CDR3 DNA: TGCAGCGTCAAGGGGGCTGGTCAGCCCCAGCATTTT; CDR3 protein: CSVKGAGQPQHF
D gene: .; clone size: .; J gene: TRBJ2-5; V gene: TRBV20-1; CDR3 DNA: TGCAGTGGACAGATGCAAGAGACCCAGTACTTC; CDR3 protein: CSGQMQETQYF